Included here is one T cell receptor (beta chain) sequence, with context. Its specificity is not known. The protocol was immunoSEQ multiplex PCR, while the TCRdb copy is restricted to in-frame clones and leaves out a portion. The data show about 46,000 clones, about 90% seen once. The sample comes from a study of T cell responses to AZD1222 COVID-19 vaccine. Study-level findings and limits: Repertoires were obtained solely post-peak T cell response.

Some second doses came at about 4 weeks and others at about 12 weeks; these were pooled. This material consisted of peripheral blood, taken 28 days after the second AZD1222 dose. The receptor was isolated from an adult who received the AZD1222 COVID-19 vaccine.

DNA of the CDR3: TGTGCCATCAGTGAGTGGACAGGGGTGCAAGAGACCCAGTACTTC. Protein: CAISEWTGVQETQYF. This chain connects TRBV10-3 to TRBJ2-5; 9 nucleotides match TRBD1. CDR3 size: 15 residues. V lost 1 base, J lost 2 bases, and 2 bases stayed unmatched. CDR1 and CDR2 from the germline V gene are ENHRY and SYGVKD.